Each of the 20 T cell receptor beta chains below was sequenced from the same sample in a study of T cells in localized non-small cell lung cancer. The method was immunoSEQ multiplex PCR; TCRdb's version includes in-frame clones alone and lacks a portion of them. Of about 52,000 clones in the sample, 70% to 90% are singletons; the top ten hold about 16%. The material was PBMCs, obtained before any cancer treatment. Receptors were obtained from a female donor with stage II lung adenocarcinoma.

V is TRBV11-2 and J is TRBJ1-1; no firm D call. Trimming pared 4 bases from V and 4 bases from J, leaving 16 bases between. This CDR3 contains 15 residues. Germline values: CDR1 SGHAT, CDR2 FQNNGV. The CDR3, as DNA: TGTGCCAGCAGCTCTCGCCCCGCGACCAGCACTGAAGCTTTCTTT. Its protein product is CASSSRPATSTEAFF.

V is TRBV2 and J is TRBJ2-5; tentatively, D is TRBD1 (6 bases). The CDR3 has 15 residues. Germline lookup yields CDR1 SNHLY and CDR2 FYNNEI. V dropped 1 base and J dropped 2 bases, with 11 bases sitting between them. CDR3 sequence reads: CASSEGGRSQETQYF. CDR3 in DNA: TGTGCCAGCAGTGAAGGGGGGCGGTCACAAGAGACCCAGTACTTC.

This clone was seen only a few times. This sequence joins TRBV2 and TRBJ1-5; no firm D call. Germline CDR1 and CDR2: SNHLY and FYNNEI. The length of the CDR3 is 13 residues. Trimming removed 1 base at V and 6 bases at J, with 7 bases between. This chain's CDR3 is CASSEEVGQPQHF. Written as DNA, the CDR3 is TGTGCCAGCAGTGAAGAAGTAGGTCAGCCCCAGCATTTT.

J is TRBJ2-7 and V is TRBV6-5; possibly TRBD1 for D (6 bases). The germline V and J ends were trimmed by 6 bases and 0 bases, with 9 bases remaining between them. Per the germline V gene, CDR1 is MNHEY and CDR2 is SVGAGI. CDR3 length: 13 residues. The CDR3 sequence is CASSWDTSYEQYF. CDR3 DNA sequence: TGTGCCAGCAGCTGGGACACCTCCTACGAGCAGTACTTC.

This chain connects TRBV14 to TRBJ2-1, with D hard to call. Trimming removed 6 bases at V and 0 bases at J, with 9 bases between. Per germline, CDR1 SGHDN and CDR2 FVKESK. The CDR3 spans 14 residues. DNA for the CDR3: TGTGCCAGCAGTAGGAGAATCTCCTACAATGAGCAGTTCTTC. This encodes CASSRRISYNEQFF.

V and J are TRBV27 and TRBJ1-1; tentative D call: TRBD1 (6 bases). The CDR3 has 13 amino acids. Trimming removed 5 bases at V and 0 bases at J, with 7 bases between. Germline assignment: CDR1 MNHEY and CDR2 SMNVEV (reference sequence). The CDR3 region is CASSHRVNTEAFF. The CDR3 region has the DNA TGTGCCAGCAGTCACAGGGTGAACACTGAAGCTTTCTTT.

The V call is TRBV10-1, the J call TRBJ2-2; D perhaps matches TRBD1 (5 bases). The germline V and J ends were trimmed by 8 bases and 1 base, with 14 bases remaining between them. The CDR3 loop spans 15 amino acids. The germline CDR1 and CDR2 sequences are WNHNN and SYGVQD (reference sequence). The CDR3 region is CASSSDSLNTGELFF. The CDR3 DNA follows: TGCGCCAGCTCAAGCGACAGTTTGAACACCGGGGAGCTGTTTTTT.

By share of the sample, this clone is medium-sized (0.01 to 0.1%). V and J are TRBV5-6 and TRBJ1-2, with 10 bases identical to TRBD1. The CDR3 is made up of 17 amino acids. V lost 3 bases to trimming and J lost 6 bases; unmatched junction nucleotides: 14. The germline V gene encodes CDR1 SGHDT and CDR2 YYEEEE. The CDR3 region has the DNA TGTGCCAGCAGCTCATCGTGGAGGGACAGGGGTGGGAATGGCTACACCTTC. Its protein product is CASSSSWRDRGGNGYTF.

There are a few counts of this clone. The chain links TRBV6-1 to TRBJ1-5, with D hard to call. V shed 4 bases and J shed 7 bases, with 11 bases lying between them. Germline assignment: CDR1 MNHNS and CDR2 SASEGT. This CDR3 is built from 13 residues. CDR3 nucleotides: TGTGCCAGCAGTGCAGAAAGAAACCAGCCCCAGCATTTT. Translating it yields CASSAERNQPQHF.

This chain joins TRBV2 and TRBJ2-3; 9 positions agree with TRBD1. The V gene's germline CDR1 is SNHLY and CDR2 FYNNEI. This CDR3 contains 14 residues. V lost 6 bases and J lost 4; bases outside the gene matches: 5. The CDR3 bases are TGTGCCAGCAGAAGGGACAGGGCCGCAGATACGCAGTATTTT. This gives the protein CASRRDRAADTQYF.

The chain joins TRBV5-1 to TRBJ2-3, with TRBD2 matching over 7 bases. This CDR3 is built from 15 residues. CDR1 is SGHRS and CDR2 is YFSETQ in the germline V gene. V shed 4 bases and J 2 bases; nucleotides not matched to a gene: 7. In DNA form, the CDR3 reads TGCGCCAGCAGCGGGGGGGAGAGAGTCACAGATACGCAGTATTTT. Translation: CASSGGERVTDTQYF.

The chain employs TRBV29-1 and TRBJ1-2, with 8 bases aligning to TRBD1. The CDR3 runs to 16 residues. Germline-derived CDR1 and CDR2 are SQVTM and ANQGSEA. V was pared by 6 bases and J by 5 bases, with 17 bases of the junction left unmatched. As DNA, the CDR3 is TGCAGCGTGGGCAGCCGGGACAGGCCAGAGGAGTATGGCTACACCTTC. This gives the protein CSVGSRDRPEEYGYTF.

The CDR3: CASSMIRLAGTDTQYF. The CDR3 DNA sequence: TGTGCCAGTAGTATGATCCGACTAGCGGGCACAGATACGCAGTATTTT. This chain uses TRBV19 with TRBJ2-3, with TRBD2 matching over 9 bases. The germline V gene encodes CDR1 LNHDA and CDR2 SQIVND (reference sequence). The ends lost 3 bases at V and 1 base at J; junction bases unmatched: 5. This CDR3 is built from 16 residues.

The chain uses TRBV7-9 and TRBJ1-2, with a tentative D call TRBD1 (6 bases). The CDR3 covers 14 residues. Trimming removed 5 bases at V and 1 base at J, with 11 bases between. In germline, CDR1 is SEHNR, CDR2 FQNEAQ (reference sequence). CDR3 DNA: TGTGCCAGCAGCCCCGGACAGATTAACTATGGCTACACCTTC. This codes for CASSPGQINYGYTF.

This chain joins TRBV30 and TRBJ2-1; 9 bases map to TRBD1. The CDR3 loop spans 13 amino acids. Germline-derived CDR1 and CDR2 are GTSNPN and SVGIG (reference sequence). V trimming: 4 bases; J trimming: 8 bases; junction bases outside the gene matches: 6. The CDR3 region has the DNA TGTGCCTGGACTCGACAGGGGGTGGATGAGCAGTTCTTC. Protein sequence: CAWTRQGVDEQFF.

This rearrangement joins TRBV27 to TRBJ1-2; D is unresolved. The germline V gene has CDR1 MNHEY and CDR2 SMNVEV (reference sequence). The CDR3 is 13 residues long. Trimming stripped 4 bases from V and 6 bases from J, with 12 bases between. CDR3 DNA: TGTGCCAGCAGTTCTGGGAACCTCCATGGCTACACCTTC. It encodes CASSSGNLHGYTF.

As DNA, the CDR3 is TGTGCCTGGAGCATTAGTGGGACAGAAGGCTACACCTTC. Translating it yields CAWSISGTEGYTF. J is TRBJ1-2 and V is TRBV30, with 7 nucleotides matching TRBD1. The CDR3 has 13 amino acids. Unmatched junction bases numbered 9, after V lost 3 bases and J lost 8 bases. Germline lookup yields CDR1 GTSNPN and CDR2 SVGIG (reference sequence).

The chain links TRBV7-6 to TRBJ2-5, with 7 bases lining up with TRBD1. This CDR3 has 15 residues. Germline V lookup: CDR1 SGHVS, CDR2 FNYEAQ. J lost 1 base, V lost 3 bases, and 5 bases had no gene match. CDR3 protein: CASSFSGQAQETQYF. As DNA, the CDR3 is TGTGCCAGCAGCTTCTCCGGACAGGCCCAAGAGACCCAGTACTTC.

V usage is TRBV7-9 and J usage is TRBJ2-2, with no clear D. V was shortened by 5 bases and J by 1 base, with 5 bases between the two germline ends. Germline CDR1 SEHNR, CDR2 FQNEAQ (reference sequence). This CDR3 has 13 residues. As DNA, the CDR3 is TGTGCCAGCAGCCCGCAGAACACCGGGGAGCTGTTTTTT. Translating gives CASSPQNTGELFF.

The chain has TRBV25-1 and TRBJ2-7; 10 bases align to TRBD1. In germline, CDR1 is MGHDK, CDR2 SYGVNS. The CDR3 is 14 amino acids. V shed 4 bases and J 3 bases; nucleotides not matched to a gene: 3. This CDR3 reads CASSVGDRGYEQYF. For the CDR3, the DNA is TGTGCCAGCAGTGTAGGGGACAGGGGCTACGAGCAGTACTTC.